The T cell receptor beta chain under discussion was sequenced for a study of cytomegalovirus exposure and HLA in healthy donors. Study observations and caveats: Most sequenced TCRs were rare (though some public TCRs occurred in many donors).

Healthy individuals who donated bone marrow served as the donors. V was trimmed by 7 bases and J by 8 bases, leaving 10 bases between them. Germline assignment: CDR1 MNHNY and CDR2 SVGAGI (reference sequence). The CDR3 loop spans 11 amino acids. Turning to this clone: Its antigen is undetermined.

Use of 60 Vbeta and 13 Jbeta primers characterized the PCR. Clones were read by immunoSEQ multiplex PCR, and TCRdb kept only the in-frame ones, dropping some. The sample lists about 280,000 clones; roughly 89% were seen once. Sequenced sample: PBMCs. This chain links TRBV6-6 with TRBJ2-3; tentative D call: TRBD1 (5 bases). The source is a woman aged 18-29 years in good health and CMV-seronegative. The CDR3 DNA sequence: TGTGCCAGCACCCAAAGGGGTACGCAGTATTTT. Translation gives CASTQRGTQYF.